This is a list of T cell receptor beta chains from one sample in a study of cytomegalovirus exposure and HLA in healthy donors. TCRdb keeps only in-frame clones here, not all; method: immunoSEQ multiplex PCR. The data show under 250,000 clones, about 81% seen once. Source material: PBMCs. The receptors were gathered from a young woman in good health and CMV-seronegative. Both conserved end residues are part of each CDR3. Fields, in order: V gene, J gene, CDR3 protein.

TRBV2	TRBJ2-5	CASSVTSGGWKTQYF
TRBV28	TRBJ2-7	CASRADSYEQYF
TRBV28	TRBJ1-1	CASSRSVPLSDRTNTEAFF
TRBV10-3	TRBJ2-5	CVIRGDRNFQETQYF
TRBV6-1	TRBJ1-5	CASSEGGQGAGQPQHF
TRBV25-1	TRBJ2-1	CASTSGRGNEQFF
TRBV5-1	TRBJ2-6	CASSLSSGANVLTF
TRBV6-1	TRBJ2-2	CASPGLLTGELFF
TRBV6-5	TRBJ1-4	CASRGQNNEKLFF
TRBV6-1	TRBJ1-1	CASSEGPVDSLNTEAFF
TRBV27	TRBJ1-2	CASSLGGGVGYGYTF
TRBV7-9	TRBJ2-7	CASSPPGGQRYEQYF
TRBV5-4	TRBJ2-7	CASSWKSSGSSYEQYF
TRBV25-1	TRBJ2-3	CASSELAGATRSTDTQYF
TRBV9	TRBJ1-1	CASSEREGRGTLSAEAFF
TRBV28	TRBJ2-3	CASSSGQGTDTQYF
TRBV18	TRBJ2-7	CASSGRPGEQYF
TRBV14	TRBJ1-2	CASSRAGTGGYGYTF
TRBV19	TRBJ2-5	CASAPPTSGGRETQYF
TRBV7-7	TRBJ2-1	CASSVGGGRQQFF
TRBV5-1	TRBJ2-3	CASSTERGGGIADTQYF
TRBV27	TRBJ2-3	CASRPDRGWSDTQYF
TRBV9	TRBJ2-1	CASSVASGGTTYNEQFF
TRBV27	TRBJ2-2	CASSSEGLARTGELFF
TRBV7-8	TRBJ1-6	CASSLGVISYNSPLHF
TRBV27	TRBJ1-5	CASASYRDRGVGNQPQHF
TRBV12-5	TRBJ1-1	CASGLAGDTEAFF
TRBV2	TRBJ2-6	CASRGTGGETGANVLTF
TRBV10-3	TRBJ2-3	CAISPGLGRASVTDTQYF
TRBV28	TRBJ2-5	CASSDPDSPQYF
TRBV2	TRBJ1-4	CASRGSEPEKLFF
TRBV15	TRBJ2-5	CATNAPGEETQYF
TRBV29-1	TRBJ1-2	CSADSNYGYTF
TRBV10-2	TRBJ1-4	CASKGQGSRNEKLFF
TRBV30	-	CAGRGTVSYEQYF
TRBV15	TRBJ2-6	CATSRWGSVLTF
TRBV10-3	TRBJ1-4	CAISESSGGEKLFF
TRBV19	TRBJ2-3	CASTVAGSAGRTDTQYF
TRBV19	TRBJ2-7	CASSRTGGIGEQYF
TRBV28	TRBJ2-3	CASSWGGGWSTDTQYF
TRBV4-1	TRBJ1-2	CASSQDPGTPYGYTF
TRBV29-1	TRBJ1-1	CSVDSGRDTEAFF
TRBV5-1	TRBJ2-1	CASGLAGGPRYEQFF
TRBV19	TRBJ1-1	CASRWTGGSDTEAFF
TRBV6-5	TRBJ2-7	CASKREFSNYGEQYF
TRBV6-6	TRBJ1-6	CASRDSDSPLHF
TRBV5-1	TRBJ2-1	CASSRIGQGPRTNEQFF
TRBV30	TRBJ2-3	CAWVPGTRAGTQYF
TRBV5-1	TRBJ2-3	CASSLAPAGTADTQYF
TRBV27	TRBJ1-2	CASSLYLGAGEGYTF